These 14 T cell receptor beta chains were sequenced from one sample in a study of T cell changes during pregnancy in multiple sclerosis. Using immunoSEQ multiplex PCR, the repertoire was profiled, and TCRdb retains in-frame clones only, with some absent. The table lists approximately 100,000 clones, less than 95% of them singletons. The sample consisted of peripheral blood, taken before pregnancy. These receptor sequences come from a female donor with multiple sclerosis, enrolled in a pregnancy study.

The chain joins TRBV29-1 to TRBJ2-5; TRBD2 is a possible D gene (6 bases). Trimming took 1 base from V and 1 from J, leaving 16 bases between them. From germline, CDR1 is SQVTM and CDR2 ANQGSEA. The CDR3 has 16 amino acids. The CDR3 loop reads CSVEGSSAETQETQYF. As DNA, the CDR3 is TGCAGCGTTGAAGGTTCTAGCGCCGAAACCCAAGAGACCCAGTACTTC.

The V and J genes are TRBV5-1 and TRBJ1-1, with TRBD1 matching 7 bases. Germline V gene sequence: CDR1 SGHRS, CDR2 YFSETQ. The CDR3 length is 13 residues. V dropped 7 bases and J dropped 8; count of bases not matched to a gene: 11. The DNA for the CDR3 is TGCGCCAGCGAGGCACCGGGACAGTCGGAAGCTTTCTTT. As protein: CASEAPGQSEAFF.

In this sample, this clone turned up a few times. CDR3 sequence: CASSQGQASNSPLHF. DNA of the CDR3: TGTGCCAGCAGCCAAGGTCAGGCTTCTAATTCACCCCTCCACTTT. The chain employs TRBV7-3 and TRBJ1-6; D gene ambiguous. V shed 5 bases and J shed 6 bases, with 14 bases lying between them. The CDR3 loop spans 15 amino acids. Germline V CDR1 and CDR2: SGHTA, FQGTGA.

This rearrangement joins TRBV27 to TRBJ1-1; 8 bases are a match to TRBD1. The V gene end was trimmed by 5 bases and the J gene end by 8 bases; junction bases not matched to a gene: 4. Germline-derived CDR1 and CDR2 are MNHEY and SMNVEV (reference sequence). This CDR3 has 12 amino acids. In nucleotides, the CDR3 is TGTGCCAGCAGTCACAGGGGGGGGGAAGCTTTCTTT. It is translated as CASSHRGGEAFF.

The genes are TRBV6-6 and TRBJ1-4; D is uncertain. Germline CDR1 is MNHNY and CDR2 is SVGAGI (reference sequence). Trimming removed 6 bases at V and 8 bases at J, with 13 bases between. There are 13 residues in the CDR3. DNA of the CDR3: TGTGCCAGCAGACCTCGGGAGGGAGAAAAACTGTTTTTT. As protein: CASRPREGEKLFF.

V gene TRBV6-5 combines with J gene TRBJ2-3, with 8 bases identical to TRBD2. The CDR3 has 14 amino acids. V lost 5 bases to trimming and J lost 4 bases; unmatched junction nucleotides: 5. Germline lookup yields CDR1 MNHEY and CDR2 SVGAGI. The CDR3 bases are TGTGCCAGCAGTCAATGGACTAGCTCAGATACGCAGTATTTT. Amino acid sequence: CASSQWTSSDTQYF.

The gene calls are TRBV7-3 and TRBJ2-2; D gene ambiguous. Germline lookup yields CDR1 SGHTA and CDR2 FQGTGA. CDR3 size: 14 residues. Trimming shortened V by 5 bases and J by 5 bases, and 12 bases separated the two germline ends. CDR3 amino acids: CASSPLAETGELFF. Here the CDR3 DNA reads TGTGCCAGCAGCCCGTTGGCAGAAACCGGGGAGCTGTTTTTT.

CDR3 DNA: TGTGCCAGCAGTTACGGGCGGGCGCGGGTGAACACTGAAGCTTTCTTT. The encoded protein is CASSYGRARVNTEAFF. This chain links TRBV6-5 with TRBJ1-1, with unresolved D. The CDR3 has 16 amino acids. Looked up from germline, CDR1 is MNHEY and CDR2 is SVGAGI. Trimming took 2 bases from V and 0 from J, leaving 13 bases between them.

The V call is TRBV13, the J call TRBJ2-2, with a tentative D call TRBD2 (5 bases). The CDR3 contains 17 residues. Trimming removed 5 bases from V and 7 bases from J, with 23 bases in between. CDR1 and CDR2 from the germline V gene are PRHDT and FYEKMQ (reference sequence). The CDR3 spells CASSLRTNHLRGGELFF. The CDR3 coding sequence is TGTGCCAGCAGCCTCCGGACCAACCACCTTCGGGGCGGGGAGCTGTTTTTT.

The chain combines TRBV2 with TRBJ1-1; no reliable D call. The V end was cut by 6 bases, the J end by 0 bases, with 8 bases between. CDR3 length: 13 residues. Germline V gives CDR1 SNHLY, CDR2 FYNNEI. The CDR3 sequence is CASSREMNTEAFF. CDR3 DNA sequence: TGTGCCAGCAGCCGGGAGATGAACACTGAAGCTTTCTTT. The variable domain in full, completed from reference TRBV2 and TRBJ1-1, reads EPEVTQTPSHQVTQMGQEVILRCVPISNHLYFYWYRQILGQKVEFLVSFYNNEISEKSEIFDDQFSVERPDGSNFTLKIRSTKLEDSAMYFCASSREMNTEAFFGQGTRLTVV.

V gene TRBV7-2 combines with J gene TRBJ2-1, with 9 bases identical to TRBD1. V shed 6 bases, J shed 7 bases, and the junction held 10 bases outside the gene matches. The CDR3 totals 15 residues. Per the germline V gene, CDR1 is SGHTA and CDR2 is FQGNSA. CDR3 nucleotides: TGTGCCAGCAGACCTACAGGGGGCGCTTCGAATGAGCAGTTCTTC. Protein product: CASRPTGGASNEQFF.

This clone was counted once. The chain recombines TRBV29-1 with TRBJ1-1; D is uncertain. The CDR3 extends over 15 amino acids. Trimming left V 8 bases short and J 0 bases short, with 19 bases between. Germline V gene lookup returns CDR1 SQVTM and CDR2 ANQGSEA. CDR3 DNA: TGCAGCCACTTCGTACTCCGCGACATGAACACTGAAGCTTTCTTT. Its protein product is CSHFVLRDMNTEAFF.

This chain uses TRBV27 with TRBJ2-3; possible D gene TRBD2, 5 bases. The CDR3 loop spans 16 amino acids. Looked up from germline, CDR1 is MNHEY and CDR2 is SMNVEV (reference sequence). The germline V and J ends were trimmed by 5 bases and 2 bases, with 17 bases remaining between them. The CDR3 protein is CASSPLTSGVTDTQYF. CDR3 nucleotides: TGTGCCAGCAGTCCACTTACTAGTGGAGTCACAGATACGCAGTATTTT.

The chain employs TRBV2 and TRBJ2-3, with 13 bases that match TRBD2. Germline trimming cut 4 bases from V and 4 bases from J; bases unmatched to any gene: 2. CDR1 SNHLY and CDR2 FYNNEI come from the germline V gene. The CDR3 sequence is 15 residues long. CDR3 DNA sequence: TGTGCCAGCAGTGGGGGACTAGCGGGGCCAGATACGCAGTATTTT. This codes for CASSGGLAGPDTQYF.